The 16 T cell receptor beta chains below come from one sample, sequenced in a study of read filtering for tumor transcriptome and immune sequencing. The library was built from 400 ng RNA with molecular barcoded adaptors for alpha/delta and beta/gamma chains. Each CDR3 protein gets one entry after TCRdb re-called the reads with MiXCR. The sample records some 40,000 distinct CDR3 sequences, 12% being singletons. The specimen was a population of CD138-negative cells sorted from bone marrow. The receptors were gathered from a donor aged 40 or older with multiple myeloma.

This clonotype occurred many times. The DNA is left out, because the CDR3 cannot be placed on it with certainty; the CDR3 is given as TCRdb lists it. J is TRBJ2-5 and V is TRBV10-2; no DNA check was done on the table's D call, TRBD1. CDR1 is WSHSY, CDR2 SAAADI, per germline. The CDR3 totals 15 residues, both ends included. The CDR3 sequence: CASSGLSGPQETQYF.

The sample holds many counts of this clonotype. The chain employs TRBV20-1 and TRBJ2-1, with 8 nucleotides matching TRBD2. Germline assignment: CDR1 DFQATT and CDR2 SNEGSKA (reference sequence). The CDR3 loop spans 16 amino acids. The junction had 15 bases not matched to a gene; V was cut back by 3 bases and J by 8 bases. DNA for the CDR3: TGCAGTGCTAGGGCCGTGAGTCCCGGGGGGGCATATGAGCAGTTCTTC. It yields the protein CSARAVSPGGAYEQFF.

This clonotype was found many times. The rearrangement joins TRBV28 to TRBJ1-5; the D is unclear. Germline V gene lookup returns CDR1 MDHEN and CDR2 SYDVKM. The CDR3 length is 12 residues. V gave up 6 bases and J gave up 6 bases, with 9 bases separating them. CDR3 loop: CASRRGGQPQHF. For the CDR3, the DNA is TGTGCCAGCAGACGGGGTGGTCAGCCCCAGCATTTT. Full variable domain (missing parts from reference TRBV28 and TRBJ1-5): DVKVTQSSRYLVKRTGEKVFLECVQDMDHENMFWYRQDPGLGLRLIYFSYDVKMKEKGDIPEGYSVSREKKERFSLILESASTNQTSMYLCASRRGGQPQHFGDGTRLSIL.

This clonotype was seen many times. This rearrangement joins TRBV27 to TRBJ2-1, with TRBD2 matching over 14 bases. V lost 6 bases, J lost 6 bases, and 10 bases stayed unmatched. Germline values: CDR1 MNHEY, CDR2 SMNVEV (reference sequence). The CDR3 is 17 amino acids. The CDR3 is CASSGTSGGLLGNEQFF. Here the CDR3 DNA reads TGTGCCAGCAGCGGGACTAGCGGGGGACTACTGGGCAATGAGCAGTTCTTC.

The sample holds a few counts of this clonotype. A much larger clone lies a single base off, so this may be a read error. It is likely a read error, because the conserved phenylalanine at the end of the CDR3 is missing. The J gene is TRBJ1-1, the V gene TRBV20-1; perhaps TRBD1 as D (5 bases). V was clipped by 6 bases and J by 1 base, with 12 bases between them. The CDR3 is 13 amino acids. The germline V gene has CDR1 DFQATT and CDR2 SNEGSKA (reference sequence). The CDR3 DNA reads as TGCAGTGCCCCGACAGTCGGGAACACTGAAGCTTTCCTT. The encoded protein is CSAPTVGNTEAFL.

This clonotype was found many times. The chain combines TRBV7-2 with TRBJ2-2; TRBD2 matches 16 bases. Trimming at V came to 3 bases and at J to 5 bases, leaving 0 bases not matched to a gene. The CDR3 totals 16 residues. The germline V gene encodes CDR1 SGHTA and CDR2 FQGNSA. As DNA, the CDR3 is TGTGCCAGCAGCTTGGGACTAGCGGGGGGGACCGGGGAGCTGTTTTTT. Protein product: CASSLGLAGGTGELFF.

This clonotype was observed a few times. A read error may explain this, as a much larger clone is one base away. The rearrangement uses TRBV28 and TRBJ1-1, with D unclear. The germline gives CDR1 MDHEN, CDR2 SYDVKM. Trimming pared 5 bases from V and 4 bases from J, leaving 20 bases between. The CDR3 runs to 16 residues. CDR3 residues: CASSPRARRVSTEAFF. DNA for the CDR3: TGTGCCAGCAGTCCGCGGGCCCGACGGGTGAGCACTGAAGCTTTCTTT.

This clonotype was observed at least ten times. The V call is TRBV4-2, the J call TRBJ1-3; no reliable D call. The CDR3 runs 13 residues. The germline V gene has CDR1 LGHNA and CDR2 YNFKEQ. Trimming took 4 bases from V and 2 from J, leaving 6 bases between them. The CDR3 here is CASSLDAGNTIYF. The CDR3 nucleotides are TGTGCCAGCAGCCTGGACGCTGGAAACACCATATATTTT.

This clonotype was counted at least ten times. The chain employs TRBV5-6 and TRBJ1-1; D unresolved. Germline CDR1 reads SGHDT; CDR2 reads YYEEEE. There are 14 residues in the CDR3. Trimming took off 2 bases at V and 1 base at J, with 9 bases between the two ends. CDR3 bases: TGTGCCAGCAGCTTTGGGCAGCCGAACACTGAAGCTTTCTTT. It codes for CASSFGQPNTEAFF.

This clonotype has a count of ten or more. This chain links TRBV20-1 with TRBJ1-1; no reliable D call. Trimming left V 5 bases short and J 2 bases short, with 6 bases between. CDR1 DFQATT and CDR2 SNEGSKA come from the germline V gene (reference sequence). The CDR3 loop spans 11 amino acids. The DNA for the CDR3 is TGCAGTGCTGACGGAAACACTGAAGCTTTCTTT. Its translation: CSADGNTEAFF.

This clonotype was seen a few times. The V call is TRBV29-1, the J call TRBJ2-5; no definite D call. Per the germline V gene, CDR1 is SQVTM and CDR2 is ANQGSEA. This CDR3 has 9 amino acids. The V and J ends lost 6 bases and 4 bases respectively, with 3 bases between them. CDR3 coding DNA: TGCAGCGTGGGAGAGACCCAGTACTTC. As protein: CSVGETQYF.

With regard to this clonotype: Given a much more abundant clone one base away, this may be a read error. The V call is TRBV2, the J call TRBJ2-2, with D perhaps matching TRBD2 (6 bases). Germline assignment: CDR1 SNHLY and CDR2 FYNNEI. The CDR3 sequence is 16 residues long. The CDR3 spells CASSERDHIYTGDLFF. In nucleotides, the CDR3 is TGTGCCAGCAGTGAGCGGGACCATATTTACACCGGGGATCTGTTTTTT.

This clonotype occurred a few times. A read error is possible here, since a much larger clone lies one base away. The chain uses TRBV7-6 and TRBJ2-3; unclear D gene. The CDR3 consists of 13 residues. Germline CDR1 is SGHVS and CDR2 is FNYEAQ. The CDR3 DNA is TGTGCCAGCAGCCTCCAATCTACAGATACGCGGTATTTT. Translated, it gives CASSLQSTDTRYF. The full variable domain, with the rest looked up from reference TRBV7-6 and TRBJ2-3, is GAGVSQSPRYKVTKRGQDVALRCDPISGHVSLYWYRQALGQGPEFLTYFNYEAQQDKSGLPNDRFSAERPEGSISTLTIQRTEQRDSAMYRCASSLQSTDTRYFGPGTRLTVL.

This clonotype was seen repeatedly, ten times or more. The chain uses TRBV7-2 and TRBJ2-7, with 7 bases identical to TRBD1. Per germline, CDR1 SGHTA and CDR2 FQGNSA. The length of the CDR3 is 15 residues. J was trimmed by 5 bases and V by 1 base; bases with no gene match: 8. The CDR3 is CASSLEGAPFNEQYF. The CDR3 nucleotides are TGTGCCAGCAGCTTAGAGGGGGCCCCTTTTAACGAGCAGTACTTC.

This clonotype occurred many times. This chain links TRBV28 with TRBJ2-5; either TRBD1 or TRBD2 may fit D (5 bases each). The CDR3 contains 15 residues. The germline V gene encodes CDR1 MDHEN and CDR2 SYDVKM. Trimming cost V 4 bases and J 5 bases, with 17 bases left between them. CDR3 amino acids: CASSSFPEGEETQYF. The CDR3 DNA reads TGTGCCAGCAGTTCCTTCCCCGAAGGGGAGGAGACCCAGTACTTC.

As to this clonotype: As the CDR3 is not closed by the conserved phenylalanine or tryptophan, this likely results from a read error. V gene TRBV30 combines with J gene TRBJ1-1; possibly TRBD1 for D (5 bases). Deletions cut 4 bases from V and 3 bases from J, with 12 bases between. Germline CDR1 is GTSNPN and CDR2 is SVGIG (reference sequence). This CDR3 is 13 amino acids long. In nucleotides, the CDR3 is TGTGCCTGGAAGTTGGTCAGGGACACTGAAGCTTTCTCT. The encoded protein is CAWKLVRDTEAFS.